A single sample gave rise to the 12 T cell receptor beta chains below, sequenced in a study of blood T cell repertoires in COVID-19. Clones were read by immunoSEQ multiplex PCR, and TCRdb kept only the in-frame ones, dropping some. The sample shows around 260,000 clones, approximately 90% of them seen only once. Sample: peripheral blood. The receptors come from a woman in her twenties or thirties with active or convalescent COVID-19.

This chain links TRBV6-5 with TRBJ2-5; weak D call: TRBD2 (6 bases). Trimming shortened V by 6 bases and J by 4 bases, and 15 bases separated the two germline ends. The CDR3 has 14 amino acids. Germline CDR1 MNHEY, CDR2 SVGAGI. CDR3 coding DNA: TGTGCCAGCAGGTATATTAGGGGAGGAGAGACCCAGTACTTC. Translated: CASRYIRGGETQYF.

V and J are TRBV7-8 and TRBJ2-2; 8 bases line up with TRBD1. The CDR3 has 18 amino acids. V shed 0 bases and J 0 bases; nucleotides not matched to a gene: 6. Germline CDR1 reads SGHVS; CDR2 reads FQNEAQ. The DNA of the CDR3 is TGTGCCAGCAGCTTAGCCCCCTTGACAGGGGCGAACACCGGGGAGCTGTTTTTT. Translated, it gives CASSLAPLTGANTGELFF.

The chain couples TRBV10-3 to TRBJ1-3; D is perhaps TRBD1 (5 bases). Germline V gives CDR1 ENHRY, CDR2 SYGVKD. The germline V and J ends were trimmed by 2 bases and 0 bases, with 11 bases remaining between them. The CDR3 length is 16 residues. CDR3 in amino acids: CAISERAGSSGNTIYF. The CDR3 nucleotides read TGTGCCATCAGTGAGAGGGCAGGGTCCTCTGGAAACACCATATATTTT.

The V gene is TRBV9, the J gene TRBJ1-3; no firm D call. Germline values: CDR1 SGDLS, CDR2 YYNGEE. With 4 bases removed from V and 1 base from J, the gap between germline ends came to 15 bases. This CDR3 comprises 16 residues. The CDR3 loop is CASSPREGFSGNTIYF. Here the CDR3 DNA reads TGTGCCAGCAGCCCAAGGGAGGGATTTTCTGGAAACACCATATATTTT.

Points on this clone: Other DNA variants within this sample encode the same CDR3. The V gene is TRBV12-3 or TRBV12-4, the J gene TRBJ1-5, with 10 bases lining up with TRBD1. The junction had 2 bases not matched to a gene; V was cut back by 5 bases and J by 7 bases. The CDR3 consists of 13 residues. Written as DNA, the CDR3 is TGTGCCAGCAGTCGGACAGGGGGGCAGCCCCAGCATTTT. Translated: CASSRTGGQPQHF.

This clone is a singleton in its sample. The chain couples TRBV21-1 to TRBJ2-5; the D call TRBD2 from the table was never checked on the DNA. TRBV21-1 is classified as a pseudogene. The CDR3 sequence is 15 residues long. The CDR3 protein is CASSKGRDGQETQYF. In nucleotides, the CDR3 is TGTGCCAGCAGCAAAGGGAGGGATGGACAAGAGACCCAGTACTTC.

This rearrangement joins TRBV6-5 to TRBJ1-2; D uncertain. The CDR3 extends over 12 amino acids. Germline-derived CDR1 and CDR2 are MNHEY and SVGAGI. V lost 6 bases and J lost 8, with 13 bases in between. The CDR3 loop reads CASSPTGDGYTF. For the CDR3, the DNA is TGTGCCAGCAGCCCCACGGGAGACGGCTACACCTTC.

The chain links TRBV4-3 to TRBJ1-1, with D perhaps TRBD1 (6 bases). Between the trimmed V and J ends, which lost 6 bases and 1 base, there was a span of 15 bases. The CDR3 is 15 residues long. Germline assignment: CDR1 LGHNA and CDR2 YSLEER. CDR3 nucleotide sequence: TGCGCCAGCAGATTAGGCCCCAGGGGGAACACTGAAGCTTTCTTT. As protein: CASRLGPRGNTEAFF.

V and J are TRBV5-1 and TRBJ2-5; 12 nucleotides align to TRBD1. CDR1 is SGHRS, CDR2 YFSETQ, per germline. The CDR3 loop spans 18 amino acids. J gave up 5 bases and V 7 bases, and 18 bases lay outside the gene matches. For the CDR3, the DNA is TGCGCCAGCGCCGGGTCTCCTCCGGGACAGGGGGCGACGGAGACCCAGTACTTC. It encodes CASAGSPPGQGATETQYF.

The chain has TRBV27 and TRBJ1-2, with D perhaps matching TRBD1 (5 bases). The V and J ends lost 3 bases and 3 bases respectively, with 8 bases between them. This CDR3 has 13 amino acids. Germline-derived CDR1 and CDR2 are MNHEY and SMNVEV (reference sequence). The CDR3 reads CASSFSGDYGYTF. In DNA, the CDR3 is TGTGCCAGCAGTTTCTCGGGGGACTATGGCTACACCTTC.

This sequence joins TRBV30 and TRBJ2-3; 11 bases align to TRBD2. Germline assignment: CDR1 GTSNPN and CDR2 SVGIG (reference sequence). V was pared by 3 bases and J by 4 bases, with 3 bases of the junction left unmatched. This CDR3 is 14 amino acids long. In DNA, the CDR3 is TGTGCCTGGAGACTAGCGGGGGCCGCAGATACGCAGTATTTT. This encodes CAWRLAGAADTQYF.

The V call is TRBV6-2 or TRBV6-3, the J call TRBJ1-1; weak D call: TRBD1 (6 bases). Deletions cut 0 bases from V and 4 bases from J, with 12 bases between. The CDR3 runs to 15 residues. Germline V CDR1 and CDR2: MNHEY, SVGEGT. CDR3 in amino acids: CASSYSTGAFTEAFF. In nucleotides, the CDR3 is TGTGCCAGCAGTTACTCGACAGGTGCCTTCACTGAAGCTTTCTTT.